The entry below gives a single T cell receptor beta chain sequence along with its context. Its specificity is not known. The data belong to a study of PD-L1 blockade in urothelial cancer. Sequencing used immunoSEQ multiplex PCR; TCRdb keeps in-frame clones, though not all of them. The sample lists over 65,000 clones, almost 90% occurring once. Points from the study as a whole: In blood sampled pretreatment, TCR clonality below the median predicted better survival.

Looked up from germline, CDR1 is KGHSH and CDR2 is LQKENI. The ends lost 3 bases at V and 6 bases at J; junction bases unmatched: 3. CDR3 length: 14 amino acids. Time point specified: pretreatment peripheral blood. The clonotype was recovered from a man between 70 and 80 years old with urothelial cancer. The sequencing here drew on PBMCs, taken around atezolizumab (anti-PD-L1) treatment. This rearrangement joins TRBV18 to TRBJ2-7; 12 bases are shared with TRBD2. The CDR3 reads CASSPTSGSSEQYF. The CDR3 region has the DNA TGTGCCAGCTCACCGACTAGCGGGAGTTCCGAGCAGTACTTC.